The 32 T cell receptor beta chains below all came from one sample that was sequenced in a study of blood T cell repertoires in COVID-19. TCRdb keeps only in-frame clones here, not all; method: immunoSEQ multiplex PCR. The profile shows 200,000 or so clones, roughly 80% of them singletons. Material for sequencing was peripheral blood. These receptors were obtained from a man aged 55 to 70 with COVID-19, enrolled during active disease.

The chain uses TRBV5-1 and TRBJ2-1; no definite D call. The CDR3 runs to 15 residues. Germline CDR1 is SGHRS and CDR2 is YFSETQ. Trimming removed 0 bases from V and 6 bases from J, with 13 bases in between. CDR3 region: CASSLVAVSLNEQFF. The CDR3 DNA sequence: TGCGCCAGCAGCTTGGTTGCGGTGAGTCTCAATGAGCAGTTCTTC.

The J gene is TRBJ1-3, the V gene TRBV29-1; the match to TRBD1 covers 9 bases. Germline V gives CDR1 SQVTM, CDR2 ANQGSEA. The CDR3 contains 15 residues. With 4 bases clipped from V and 3 bases from J, the junction kept 7 bases outside the gene matches. CDR3 coding DNA: TGCAGCGTTGCCCCGGGACAGGGACTTGGAAACACCATATATTTT. Amino acid sequence: CSVAPGQGLGNTIYF. The full variable domain, its missing parts supplied by reference TRBV29-1 and TRBJ1-3, is SAVISQKPSRDICQRGTSLTIQCQVDSQVTMMFWYRQQPGQSLTLIATANQGSEATYESGFVIDKFPISRPNLTFSTLTVSNMSPEDSSIYLCSVAPGQGLGNTIYFGEGSWLTVV.

The V and J genes are TRBV25-1 and TRBJ1-5; D gene uncertain. This CDR3 contains 14 residues. Trimming stripped 3 bases from V and 6 bases from J, with 12 bases between. Per the germline V gene, CDR1 is MGHDK and CDR2 is SYGVNS. The CDR3 protein is CASSEWEESQPQHF. In nucleotides, the CDR3 is TGTGCCAGCAGTGAGTGGGAGGAGTCTCAGCCCCAGCATTTT. The variable domain in full, completed from reference TRBV25-1 and TRBJ1-5, reads EADIYQTPRYLVIGTGKKITLECSQTMGHDKMYWYQQDPGMELHLIHYSYGVNSTEKGDLSSESTVSRIRTEHFPLTLESARPSHTSQYLCASSEWEESQPQHFGDGTRLSIL.

This chain links TRBV9 with TRBJ1-6, with TRBD1 matching 8 bases. J lost 7 bases, V lost 0 bases, and 3 bases had no gene match. Germline V gene data show CDR1 as SGDLS and CDR2 as YYNGEE. The CDR3 covers 15 residues. The CDR3 sequence is CASSVEDRVNSPLHF. CDR3 in DNA: TGTGCCAGCAGCGTAGAGGACAGGGTCAATTCACCCCTCCACTTT.

The chain joins TRBV6-5 to TRBJ1-1; 8 nucleotides match TRBD1. CDR1 MNHEY and CDR2 SVGAGI come from the germline V gene. The CDR3 length is 15 residues. With 7 bases clipped from V and 7 bases from J, the junction kept 14 bases outside the gene matches. The CDR3 DNA sequence: TGTGCCAGCACCCTAGACGGGGCAGGGGGCGGTGAAGCTTTCTTT. Protein product: CASTLDGAGGGEAFF.

The count of this clone is one. The gene calls are TRBV27 and TRBJ1-4; D may be TRBD1 (5 bases). From germline, CDR1 is MNHEY and CDR2 SMNVEV (reference sequence). V lost 6 bases to trimming and J lost 0 bases, with 17 bases between them. The CDR3 spans 17 residues. CDR3 amino acids: CASSPRAGIATNEKLFF. The CDR3 DNA is TGTGCCAGCAGCCCGCGAGCAGGGATTGCAACTAATGAAAAACTGTTTTTT.

This chain uses TRBV7-4 with TRBJ2-2; weak D call: TRBD2 (6 bases). CDR3 length: 15 residues. The V end was cut by 4 bases, the J end by 1 base, with 10 bases between. Germline V gene lookup returns CDR1 SGHVT and CDR2 SQSDAQ. CDR3: CASSCAGWNTGELFF. The CDR3 bases are TGTGCCAGCAGCTGTGCGGGATGGAACACCGGGGAGCTGTTTTTT.

The chain carries TRBV27 and TRBJ2-3; D gene unclear. CDR1 and CDR2 from the germline V gene are MNHEY and SMNVEV (reference sequence). The CDR3 has 14 residues. Trimming removed 2 bases from V and 2 bases from J, with 8 bases in between. In nucleotides, the CDR3 is TGTGCCAGCAGTTTAGCACTACACACAGATACGCAGTATTTT. Translated: CASSLALHTDTQYF.

The chain joins TRBV5-1 to TRBJ2-2; D perhaps matches TRBD1 (6 bases). This CDR3 is built from 15 residues. V was pared by 4 bases and J by 0 bases, with 10 bases between. Germline values: CDR1 SGHRS, CDR2 YFSETQ. CDR3 amino acids: CASSRGGSNTGELFF. Here the CDR3 DNA reads TGCGCCAGCAGCCGAGGGGGATCGAACACCGGGGAGCTGTTTTTT.

This chain uses TRBV4-3 with TRBJ2-7; 8 nucleotides align to TRBD1. The CDR3 extends over 16 amino acids. V lost 4 bases and J lost 8; bases outside the gene matches: 16. Germline V gives CDR1 LGHNA, CDR2 YSLEER. The CDR3 DNA reads as TGCGCCAGCAGCCCTGCCTCCGGGACAGGCTCGGTCAAGCAGTACTTC. It encodes CASSPASGTGSVKQYF.

The DNA for the CDR3 is TGTGCCAGCAGTCGCGGTCTCAGCACAGATACGCAGTATTTT. Translation gives CASSRGLSTDTQYF. The genes are TRBV27 and TRBJ2-3; D is unclear. There are 14 residues in the CDR3. CDR1 and CDR2 (germline): MNHEY, SMNVEV (reference sequence). Trimming cost V 5 bases and J 0 bases, with 9 bases left between them.

The chain joins TRBV7-9 to TRBJ1-1; TRBD1 might be the D (5 bases). Germline V gene data show CDR1 as SEHNR and CDR2 as FQNEAQ (reference sequence). V lost 3 bases and J lost 0, with 8 bases in between. The CDR3 totals 14 residues. CDR3 DNA: TGTGCCAGCAGCTTGGGGCAAATGAACACTGAAGCTTTCTTT. Protein sequence: CASSLGQMNTEAFF.

The rearrangement uses TRBV3-1 (or the pseudogene TRBV3-2) and TRBJ1-1; possible D gene TRBD1, 6 bases. Trimming took off 4 bases at V and 5 bases at J, with 14 bases between the two ends. Germline assignment: CDR1 LGHDT and CDR2 YNNKEL (reference sequence). The CDR3 spans 14 residues. CDR3 residues: CASSLGGGLTEAFF. CDR3 DNA sequence: TGTGCCAGCAGCCTGGGAGGGGGGCTGACTGAAGCTTTCTTT.

The chain couples TRBV25-1 to TRBJ1-5; no reliable D call. CDR1 is MGHDK, CDR2 SYGVNS, per germline. This CDR3 region has 14 residues. The V end was cut by 4 bases, the J end by 8 bases, with 15 bases between. The CDR3 loop is CASSGREAPEPQHF. The DNA for the CDR3 is TGTGCCAGCAGTGGTAGGGAGGCCCCGGAGCCCCAGCATTTT.

This clone was observed a single time. The chain carries TRBV7-2 and TRBJ1-5, with D possibly being TRBD1 (6 bases). CDR1 is SGHTA, CDR2 FQGNSA, per germline. The CDR3 is 15 residues long. The ends were cut back, 5 bases at V and 1 base at J, with 12 bases in the middle. CDR3 coding DNA: TGTGCCAGCAGCCCCGGGGGGCCAAGCAATCAGCCCCAGCATTTT. Its protein product is CASSPGGPSNQPQHF.

The chain couples TRBV7-2 to TRBJ1-2; TRBD1 aligns across 7 bases. The CDR3 consists of 17 residues. CDR1 SGHTA and CDR2 FQGNSA come from the germline V gene. After removal of 4 bases from V and 4 bases from J, the junction contained 15 bases not matched to a gene. Written as DNA, the CDR3 is TGTGCCAGCAGCTCACCCCAGGGGGGACTGGCGGGCTATGGCTACACCTTC. It is translated as CASSSPQGGLAGYGYTF.

As regards this clone: At the DNA level, this CDR3 is encoded by other sequences in the same sample as well. The chain joins TRBV5-4 to TRBJ1-2, with TRBD1 as a possible D gene (6 bases). The CDR3 totals 14 residues. Trimming left V 2 bases short and J 2 bases short, with 10 bases between. CDR1 is SGHNT and CDR2 is YYREEE in the germline V gene (reference sequence). The CDR3 here is CASSLGQGNYGYTF. The CDR3 DNA is TGTGCCAGCAGCTTAGGTCAGGGGAACTATGGCTACACCTTC.

The chain couples TRBV2 to TRBJ1-2, with TRBD1 matching 7 bases. J was trimmed by 7 bases and V by 6 bases; bases with no gene match: 5. This CDR3 comprises 12 residues. Germline lookup yields CDR1 SNHLY and CDR2 FYNNEI. Written as DNA, the CDR3 is TGTGCCAGCAGACTGGCAGGGGGTGGCTACACCTTC. Its translation: CASRLAGGGYTF.

This clone was observed a single time. The genes are TRBV6-5 and TRBJ2-7; maybe TRBD2 (7 bases). The germline V gene has CDR1 MNHEY and CDR2 SVGAGI. The CDR3 sequence is 14 residues long. The V end lost 4 bases, the J end lost 0 bases, and 10 bases lay between the germline ends. CDR3 region: CASSSAGASYEQYF. CDR3 DNA: TGTGCCAGCAGTTCCGCGGGGGCCTCCTACGAGCAGTACTTC.

DNA of the CDR3: TGTGCCACCACAAAACGCCGGGAAGACAATGAGCAGTTCTTC. Its protein product is CATTKRREDNEQFF. The V call is TRBV2, the J call TRBJ2-1, with a tentative D call TRBD2 (5 bases). The V gene's germline CDR1 is SNHLY and CDR2 FYNNEI. The CDR3 is 14 residues long. With 10 bases removed from V and 5 bases from J, the gap between germline ends came to 18 bases. Looking up the rest from reference TRBV2 and TRBJ2-1 gives the full variable domain: EPEVTQTPSHQVTQMGQEVILRCVPISNHLYFYWYRQILGQKVEFLVSFYNNEISEKSEIFDDQFSVERPDGSNFTLKIRSTKLEDSAMYFCATTKRREDNEQFFGPGTRLTVL.

V is TRBV10-3 and J is TRBJ1-1; TRBD1 matches 8 bases. This CDR3 comprises 13 residues. V gave up 6 bases and J gave up 5 bases; unmatched junction bases: 5. The germline CDR1 and CDR2 sequences are ENHRY and SYGVKD. The CDR3 DNA is TGTGCCATCAGGAACACAGGGGGGACTGAAGCTTTCTTT. Its translation is CAIRNTGGTEAFF.

The chain is built from TRBV15 and TRBJ1-4; D remains unclear. Germline CDR1 and CDR2: LNHNV and YYDKDF (reference sequence). Trimming took 0 bases from V and 5 from J, leaving 4 bases between them. This CDR3 comprises 13 residues. Written as DNA, the CDR3 is TGTGCCACCAGCAGAGACGTAAATGAAAAACTGTTTTTT. It is translated as CATSRDVNEKLFF.

The J gene is TRBJ1-2, the V gene TRBV19, with TRBD1 matching 11 bases. The V gene's germline CDR1 is LNHDA and CDR2 SQIVND (reference sequence). CDR3 length: 15 residues. Trimming cost V 3 bases and J 3 bases; bases outside gene matches: 3. The CDR3 nucleotides read TGTGCCAGTAGTATGAGGACAGGGGGCGACTATGGCTACACCTTC. Translating it yields CASSMRTGGDYGYTF. Filled out from reference TRBV19 and TRBJ1-2, the complete variable domain reads DGGITQSPKYLFRKEGQNVTLSCEQNLNHDAMYWYRQDPGQGLRLIYYSQIVNDFQKGDIAEGYSVSREKKESFPLTVTSAQKNPTAFYLCASSMRTGGDYGYTFGSGTRLTVV.

The J gene is TRBJ1-2, the V gene TRBV4-1, with D unresolved. Germline lookup yields CDR1 MGHRA and CDR2 YSYEKL. The CDR3 is made up of 14 amino acids. The ends were cut back, 3 bases at V and 5 bases at J, with 13 bases in the middle. CDR3 amino acids: CASSQDETRYGYTF. The CDR3 DNA is TGCGCCAGCAGCCAGGATGAGACGCGGTATGGCTACACCTTC.

This clone was picked up one time. V usage is TRBV5-1 and J usage is TRBJ1-3; tentatively, D is TRBD1 (6 bases). This CDR3 region has 16 residues. Germline values: CDR1 SGHRS, CDR2 YFSETQ. V was trimmed by 4 bases and J by 2 bases, leaving 16 bases between them. The CDR3 region has the DNA TGCGCCAGCAGCCAAGACCTAGGGGGGGCTGGAAACACCATATATTTT. This gives the protein CASSQDLGGAGNTIYF.

V usage is TRBV4-3 and J usage is TRBJ2-2; D might be TRBD2 (6 bases). Trimming shortened V by 3 bases and J by 4 bases, and 18 bases separated the two germline ends. Per germline, CDR1 LGHNA and CDR2 YSLEER. CDR3 length: 17 residues. CDR3 region: CASSHGGQGIGTGELFF. The CDR3 coding sequence is TGCGCCAGCAGCCATGGAGGGCAGGGCATCGGCACCGGGGAGCTGTTTTTT.

This chain connects TRBV27 to TRBJ1-2; D possibly corresponds to TRBD1 (5 bases). CDR3 length equals 16 residues. Per germline, CDR1 MNHEY and CDR2 SMNVEV (reference sequence). Deletions cut 3 bases from V and 2 bases from J, with 16 bases between. CDR3 loop: CASSFWSGAGNYGYTF. CDR3 bases: TGTGCCAGCAGTTTTTGGAGTGGGGCAGGGAACTATGGCTACACCTTC.

This chain uses TRBV7-9 with TRBJ1-5; 7 bases line up with TRBD1. This CDR3 is 16 amino acids long. Germline lookup yields CDR1 SEHNR and CDR2 FQNEAQ (reference sequence). After removal of 2 bases from V and 3 bases from J, the junction contained 7 bases not matched to a gene. CDR3 coding DNA: TGTGCCAGCAGCTTAAAGAGACAGGGCGTCAATCAGCCCCAGCATTTT. Protein sequence: CASSLKRQGVNQPQHF.

The V gene is TRBV10-2, the J gene TRBJ1-5, with TRBD1 as a possible D gene (5 bases). Trimming shortened V by 1 base and J by 1 base, and 14 bases separated the two germline ends. Germline CDR1 and CDR2: WSHSY and SAAADI. The length of the CDR3 is 17 residues. In DNA form, the CDR3 reads TGCGCCAGCAGTGAGTTTGGGGGGGGAGGGAGCAATCAGCCCCAGCATTTT. This sequence encodes CASSEFGGGGSNQPQHF.

This clone is a singleton in its sample. CDR3 DNA: TGTGCCAGCAGTTACTCGAATCAGGGGGCAATCTATGGCTACACCTTC. It encodes CASSYSNQGAIYGYTF. The V gene is TRBV6-5, the J gene TRBJ1-2; TRBD1 matches at 8 bases. Germline CDR1 is MNHEY and CDR2 is SVGAGI. The CDR3 contains 16 residues. V shed 0 bases and J 4 bases; nucleotides not matched to a gene: 7.

The rearrangement uses TRBV19 and TRBJ2-1; D is possibly TRBD2 (6 bases). Germline loops: CDR1 LNHDA, CDR2 SQIVND (reference sequence). The CDR3 runs 17 residues. Trimming cost V 5 bases and J 6 bases, with 23 bases left between them. CDR3 nucleotides: TGTGCCAGTAGTGTCTCATATAGGAGGGTCGGCCCCAATGAGCAGTTCTTC. Its translation is CASSVSYRRVGPNEQFF.

V and J are TRBV6-5 and TRBJ1-2, with a possible D match to TRBD1 (6 bases). Trimming took 7 bases from V and 0 from J, leaving 15 bases between them. Per germline, CDR1 MNHEY and CDR2 SVGAGI. The CDR3 runs to 15 residues. DNA of the CDR3: TGTGCCAGCAACCCCGGACAGATTTCTAACTATGGCTACACCTTC. This translates into CASNPGQISNYGYTF.